This T cell receptor beta chain is from a study of human T cells and chemical hapten exposure. Study in general: Slight differences in pooled library volume were the main source of varying TCR yields across samples.

This CDR3 has 14 amino acids. The germline gives CDR1 SNHLY, CDR2 FYNNEI. V gave up 3 bases and J gave up 6 bases, with 14 bases separating them. In regard to this clonotype: This may arise from a read error, as a much more abundant clone is one base away.

Authors' methods: Samples ranged from roughly 20,000 to 750,000 TCRs, with a median of roughly 95,000. TCRdb fed the RACE reads into MiXCR, producing one record per CDR3 protein. None of the V and J calls come from the authors' own analysis; TCRdb made them. This table has 65,000 to 95,000 distinct CDR3 sequences, roughly 7.9% appearing once. Stated time point: healthy volunteer bleed at 6 weeks. Whole blood, unfractionated, served as the material for total RNA extraction. The V and J genes are TRBV2 and TRBJ1-1, with no clear D. The sequenced sample consisted of whole blood. The receptor's source is a female donor in good health. Some clones in this sample may be carry-over from other donors' samples. This CDR3 is CASSEQQSVAEAFF. The CDR3 nucleotides read TGTGCCAGCAGTGAGCAGCAGAGTGTCGCTGAAGCTTTCTTT. The full variable domain, completed using reference TRBV2 and TRBJ1-1, is EPEVTQTPSHQVTQMGQEVILRCVPISNHLYFYWYRQILGQKVEFLVSFYNNEISEKSEIFDDQFSVERPDGSNFTLKIRSTKLEDSAMYFCASSEQQSVAEAFFGQGTRLTVV.